This TCR beta chain was retrieved from a study of T cell changes during pregnancy in multiple sclerosis. The V end lost 0 bases, the J end lost 4 bases, and 16 bases lay between the germline ends. Germline V gene sequence: CDR1 SGHNT, CDR2 YYREEE (reference sequence). The CDR3 runs 16 residues. TCRdb's table, derived via immunoSEQ multiplex PCR, lists solely in-frame clones and lacks some. The sample consists of 40,000 or so clones, 85% to 95% of them appearing once. V gene TRBV5-4 combines with J gene TRBJ1-1; a possible D gene is TRBD1 (5 bases). This receptor was taken from a female donor with multiple sclerosis, enrolled in a pregnancy study. Specimen: CD8+ T cells from peripheral blood mononuclear cells, collected in the third trimester of pregnancy. CDR3 residues: CASSLGQLPGGTEAFF. As DNA, the CDR3 is TGTGCCAGCAGCTTGGGACAGCTCCCGGGGGGCACTGAAGCTTTCTTT.